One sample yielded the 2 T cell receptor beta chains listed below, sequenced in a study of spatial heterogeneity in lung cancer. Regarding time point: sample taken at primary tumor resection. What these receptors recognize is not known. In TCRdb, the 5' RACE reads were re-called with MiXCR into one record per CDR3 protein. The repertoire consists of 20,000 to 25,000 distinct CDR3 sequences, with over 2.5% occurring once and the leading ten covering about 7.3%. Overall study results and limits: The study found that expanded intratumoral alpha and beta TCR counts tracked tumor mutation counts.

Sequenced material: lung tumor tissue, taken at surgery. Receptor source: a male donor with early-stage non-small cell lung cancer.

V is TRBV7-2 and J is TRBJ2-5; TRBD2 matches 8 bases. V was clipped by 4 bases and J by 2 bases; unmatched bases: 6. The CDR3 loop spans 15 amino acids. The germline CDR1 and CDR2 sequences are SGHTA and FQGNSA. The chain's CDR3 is CASSSIAGRQETQYF. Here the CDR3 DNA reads TGTGCCAGCAGCTCCATAGCGGGGAGACAAGAGACCCAGTACTTC. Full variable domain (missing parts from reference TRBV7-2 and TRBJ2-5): GAGVSQSPSNKVTEKGKDVELRCDPISGHTALYWYRQSLGQGLEFLIYFQGNSAPDKSGLPSDRFSAERTGGSVSTLTIQRTQQEDSAVYLCASSSIAGRQETQYFGPGTRLLVL.

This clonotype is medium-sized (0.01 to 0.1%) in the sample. The CDR3 nucleotides read TGCAGTGCTAGGCGGGAGGGGTACGAGCAGTACTTC. It translates to CSARREGYEQYF. This chain uses TRBV20-1 with TRBJ2-7, with TRBD2 matching 9 bases. The CDR3 runs to 12 residues. Germline V gene sequence: CDR1 DFQATT, CDR2 SNEGSKA (reference sequence). V lost 3 bases and J lost 4; bases outside the gene matches: 1.